Below, 5 T cell receptor beta chains from the same sample are listed, as sequenced in a study of T cell repertoires in ileal Crohn's disease. Produced via immunoSEQ multiplex PCR; TCRdb's table is partial and in-frame only. The profile covers around 15,000 clones, with approximately 94% appearing a single time and roughly 3.5% taken by the ten largest. Source material: ileal tissue. These receptors were collected from an adult with Crohn's disease.

This chain links TRBV9 with TRBJ2-2; 11 bases line up with TRBD1. Germline V CDR1 and CDR2: SGDLS, YYNGEE. V lost 5 bases, J lost 9 bases, and 9 bases stayed unmatched. The CDR3 totals 15 residues. CDR3 nucleotide sequence: TGTGCCAGCAGTACCGGGACAGGGGGTTTTCGGGAGCTGTTTTTT. It specifies CASSTGTGGFRELFF.

V is TRBV6-5 and J is TRBJ2-1; weak D call: TRBD1 (5 bases). The CDR3 has 11 residues. The V end was cut by 2 bases, the J end by 12 bases, with 8 bases between. Germline V CDR1 and CDR2: MNHEY, SVGAGI. In DNA form, the CDR3 reads TGTGCCAGCAGTTACGGGCAGGGGCAGTTCTTC. It is translated as CASSYGQGQFF.

The chain uses TRBV6-4 and TRBJ2-3; 10 nucleotides match TRBD2. The CDR3 spans 15 residues. Per germline, CDR1 MRHNA and CDR2 SNTAGT. The ends lost 5 bases at V and 2 bases at J; junction bases unmatched: 4. The CDR3 spells CASSSGLADTDTQYF. In DNA, the CDR3 is TGTGCCAGCAGTTCTGGACTAGCGGACACAGATACGCAGTATTTT.

The rearrangement links TRBV7-3 to TRBJ2-7; D may be TRBD1 (5 bases). CDR3 length: 15 amino acids. Germline CDR1 reads SGHTA; CDR2 reads FQGTGA. The V and J ends lost 0 bases and 5 bases respectively, with 14 bases between them. CDR3 in amino acids: CASSLTGAGFNEQYF. For the CDR3, the DNA is TGTGCCAGCAGCTTAACTGGGGCAGGGTTTAACGAGCAGTACTTC. Full variable domain (remainder filled in from reference TRBV7-3 and TRBJ2-7): GAGVSQTPSNKVTEKGKYVELRCDPISGHTALYWYRQSLGQGPEFLIYFQGTGAADDSGLPNDRFFAVRPEGSVSTLKIQRTERGDSAVYLCASSLTGAGFNEQYFGPGTRLTVT.

This chain uses TRBV4-3 with TRBJ1-1; D perhaps matches TRBD1 (5 bases). The germline CDR1 and CDR2 sequences are LGHNA and YSLEER. This CDR3 comprises 15 residues. V was shortened by 6 bases and J by 1 base, with 15 bases between the two germline ends. The CDR3 DNA follows: TGCGCCAGCAGGCAGGGAGGGTTGGGGAACACTGAAGCTTTCTTT. It codes for CASRQGGLGNTEAFF.